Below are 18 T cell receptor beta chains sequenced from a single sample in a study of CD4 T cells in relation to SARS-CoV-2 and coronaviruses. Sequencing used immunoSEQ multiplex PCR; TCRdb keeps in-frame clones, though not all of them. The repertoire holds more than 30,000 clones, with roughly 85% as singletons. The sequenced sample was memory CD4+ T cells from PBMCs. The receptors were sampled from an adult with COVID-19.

The CDR3 sequence is CASSWDRVNTGELFF. CDR3 nucleotide sequence: TGTGCCAGCAGCTGGGACAGGGTCAACACCGGGGAGCTGTTTTTT. The gene calls are TRBV11-2 and TRBJ2-2; 9 bases are shared with TRBD1. The J segment lost 2 bases and the V segment lost 4 bases, leaving 2 bases of the junction unmatched. The length of the CDR3 is 15 residues. Germline V gene lookup returns CDR1 SGHAT and CDR2 FQNNGV.

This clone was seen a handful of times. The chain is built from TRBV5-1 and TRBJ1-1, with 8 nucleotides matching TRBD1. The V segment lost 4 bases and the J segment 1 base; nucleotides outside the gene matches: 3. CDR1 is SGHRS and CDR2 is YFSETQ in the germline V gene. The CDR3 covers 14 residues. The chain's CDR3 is CASSSGTGNTEAFF. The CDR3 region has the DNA TGCGCCAGCAGCAGCGGGACAGGGAACACTGAAGCTTTCTTT.

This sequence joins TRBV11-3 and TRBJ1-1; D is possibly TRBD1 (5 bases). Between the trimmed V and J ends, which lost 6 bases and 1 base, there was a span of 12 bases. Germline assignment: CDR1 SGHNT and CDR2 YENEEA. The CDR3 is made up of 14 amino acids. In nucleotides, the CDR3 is TGTGCCAGCAGTTCCGGGGCCCAGAACACTGAAGCTTTCTTT. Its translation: CASSSGAQNTEAFF.

In DNA, the CDR3 is TGTGCCAGCAGCGTAGGGGCGGGGCAAGAGACCCAGTACTTC. Residues: CASSVGAGQETQYF. This chain joins TRBV9 and TRBJ2-5, with a tentative D call TRBD2 (6 bases). V was clipped by 0 bases and J by 2 bases, with 8 bases between them. Germline CDR1 SGDLS, CDR2 YYNGEE. The CDR3 is 14 residues long.

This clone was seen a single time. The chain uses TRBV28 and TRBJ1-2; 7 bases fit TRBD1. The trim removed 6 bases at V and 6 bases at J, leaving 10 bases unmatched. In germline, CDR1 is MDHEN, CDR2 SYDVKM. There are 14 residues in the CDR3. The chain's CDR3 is CASRLTDRVHGYTF. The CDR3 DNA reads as TGTGCCAGCAGACTAACCGACAGGGTACATGGCTACACCTTC.

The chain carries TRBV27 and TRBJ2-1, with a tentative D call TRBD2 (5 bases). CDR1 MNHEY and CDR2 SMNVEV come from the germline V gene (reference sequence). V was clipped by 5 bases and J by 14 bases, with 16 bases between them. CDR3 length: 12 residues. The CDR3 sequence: CASSTKAEEEFF. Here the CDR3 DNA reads TGTGCCAGCAGTACCAAAGCGGAAGAGGAGTTCTTC.

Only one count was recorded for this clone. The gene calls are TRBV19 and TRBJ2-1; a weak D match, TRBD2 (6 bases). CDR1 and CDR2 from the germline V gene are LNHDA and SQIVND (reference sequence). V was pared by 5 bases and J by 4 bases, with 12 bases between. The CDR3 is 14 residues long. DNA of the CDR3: TGTGCCAGTAGTTTAGTGGGGGGATACAATGAGCAGTTCTTC. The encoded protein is CASSLVGGYNEQFF.

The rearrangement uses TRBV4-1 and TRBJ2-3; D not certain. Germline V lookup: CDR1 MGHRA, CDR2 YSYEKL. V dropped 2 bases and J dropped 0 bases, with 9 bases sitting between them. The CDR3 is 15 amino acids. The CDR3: CASSQTARSTDTQYF. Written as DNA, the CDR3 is TGCGCCAGCAGCCAAACAGCGAGAAGCACAGATACGCAGTATTTT.

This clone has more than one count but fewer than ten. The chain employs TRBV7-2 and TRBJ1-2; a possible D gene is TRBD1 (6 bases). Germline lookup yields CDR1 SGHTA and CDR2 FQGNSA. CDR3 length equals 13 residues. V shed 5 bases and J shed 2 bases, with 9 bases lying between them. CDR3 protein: CASSAGQNYGYTF. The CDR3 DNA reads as TGTGCCAGCAGCGCAGGACAGAACTATGGCTACACCTTC.

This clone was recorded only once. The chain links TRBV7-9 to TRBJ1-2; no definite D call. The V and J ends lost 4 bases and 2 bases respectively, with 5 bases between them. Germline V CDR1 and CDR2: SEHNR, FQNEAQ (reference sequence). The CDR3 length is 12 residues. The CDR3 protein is CASSSINYGYTF. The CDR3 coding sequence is TGTGCCAGCAGCTCCATAAACTATGGCTACACCTTC.

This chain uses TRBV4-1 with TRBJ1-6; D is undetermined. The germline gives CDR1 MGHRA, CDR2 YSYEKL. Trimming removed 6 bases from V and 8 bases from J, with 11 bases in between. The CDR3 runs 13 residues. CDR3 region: CASSFTLDSPLHF. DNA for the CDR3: TGCGCCAGCAGTTTTACTTTAGATTCACCCCTCCACTTT.

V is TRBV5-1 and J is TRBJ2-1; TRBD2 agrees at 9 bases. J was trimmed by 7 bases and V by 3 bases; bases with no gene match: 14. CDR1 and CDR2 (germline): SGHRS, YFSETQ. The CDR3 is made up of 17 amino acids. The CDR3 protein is CASSSLSGSLAGNEQFF. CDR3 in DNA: TGCGCCAGCAGCTCTCTTAGCGGGAGTCTAGCTGGGAATGAGCAGTTCTTC.

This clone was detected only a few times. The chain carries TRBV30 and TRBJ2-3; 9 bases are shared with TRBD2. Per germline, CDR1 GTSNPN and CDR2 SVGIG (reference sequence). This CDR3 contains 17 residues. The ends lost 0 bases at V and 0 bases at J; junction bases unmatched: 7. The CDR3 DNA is TGTGCCTGGAGTGTGGGGTCTAGCGGGACGAGCACAGATACGCAGTATTTT. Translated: CAWSVGSSGTSTDTQYF.

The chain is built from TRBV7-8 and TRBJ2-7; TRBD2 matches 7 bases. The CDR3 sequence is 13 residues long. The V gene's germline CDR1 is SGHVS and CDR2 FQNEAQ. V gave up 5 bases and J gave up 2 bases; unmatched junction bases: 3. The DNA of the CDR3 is TGTGCCAGCAGCCGGGGGGAGCCCTACGAGCAGTACTTC. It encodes CASSRGEPYEQYF.

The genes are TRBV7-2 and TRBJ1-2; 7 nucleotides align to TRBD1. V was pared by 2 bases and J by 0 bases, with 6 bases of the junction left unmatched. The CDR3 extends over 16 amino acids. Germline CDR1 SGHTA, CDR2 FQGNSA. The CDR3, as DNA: TGTGCCAGCAGCTTAAACAGGGGCCCCTCTAACTATGGCTACACCTTC. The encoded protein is CASSLNRGPSNYGYTF.

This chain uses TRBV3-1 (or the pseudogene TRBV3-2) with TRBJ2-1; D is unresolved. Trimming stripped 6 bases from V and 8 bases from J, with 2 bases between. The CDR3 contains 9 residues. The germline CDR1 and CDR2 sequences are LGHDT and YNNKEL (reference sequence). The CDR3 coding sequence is TGTGCCAGCAGGCATGAGCAGTTCTTC. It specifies CASRHEQFF.

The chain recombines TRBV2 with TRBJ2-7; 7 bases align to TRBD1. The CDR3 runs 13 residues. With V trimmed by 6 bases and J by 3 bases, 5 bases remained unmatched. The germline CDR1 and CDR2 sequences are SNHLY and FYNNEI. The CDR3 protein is CASRQGLIYEQYF. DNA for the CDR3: TGTGCCAGCAGACAGGGGTTAATCTACGAGCAGTACTTC. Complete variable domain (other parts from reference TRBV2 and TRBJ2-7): EPEVTQTPSHQVTQMGQEVILRCVPISNHLYFYWYRQILGQKVEFLVSFYNNEISEKSEIFDDQFSVERPDGSNFTLKIRSTKLEDSAMYFCASRQGLIYEQYFGPGTRLTVT.

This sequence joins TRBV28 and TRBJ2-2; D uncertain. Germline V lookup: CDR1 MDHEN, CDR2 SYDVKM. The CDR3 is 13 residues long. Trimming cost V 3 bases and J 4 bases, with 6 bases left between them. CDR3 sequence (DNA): TGTGCCAGCAGTTTTCTGGGCACCGGGGAGCTGTTTTTT. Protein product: CASSFLGTGELFF.